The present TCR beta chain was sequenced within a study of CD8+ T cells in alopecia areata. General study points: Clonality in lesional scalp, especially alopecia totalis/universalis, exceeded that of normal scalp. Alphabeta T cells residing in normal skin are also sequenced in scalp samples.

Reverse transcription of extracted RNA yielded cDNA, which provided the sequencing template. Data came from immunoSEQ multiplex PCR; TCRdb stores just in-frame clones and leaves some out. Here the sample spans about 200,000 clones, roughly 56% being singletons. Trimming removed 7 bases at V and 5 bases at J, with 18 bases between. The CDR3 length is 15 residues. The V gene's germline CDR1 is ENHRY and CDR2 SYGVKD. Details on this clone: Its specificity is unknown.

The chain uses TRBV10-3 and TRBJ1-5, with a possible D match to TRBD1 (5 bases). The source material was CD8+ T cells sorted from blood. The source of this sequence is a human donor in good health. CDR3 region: CAITEHRRDDQPQHF. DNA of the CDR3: TGTGCCATCACCGAGCATCGCAGGGACGATCAGCCCCAGCATTTT.